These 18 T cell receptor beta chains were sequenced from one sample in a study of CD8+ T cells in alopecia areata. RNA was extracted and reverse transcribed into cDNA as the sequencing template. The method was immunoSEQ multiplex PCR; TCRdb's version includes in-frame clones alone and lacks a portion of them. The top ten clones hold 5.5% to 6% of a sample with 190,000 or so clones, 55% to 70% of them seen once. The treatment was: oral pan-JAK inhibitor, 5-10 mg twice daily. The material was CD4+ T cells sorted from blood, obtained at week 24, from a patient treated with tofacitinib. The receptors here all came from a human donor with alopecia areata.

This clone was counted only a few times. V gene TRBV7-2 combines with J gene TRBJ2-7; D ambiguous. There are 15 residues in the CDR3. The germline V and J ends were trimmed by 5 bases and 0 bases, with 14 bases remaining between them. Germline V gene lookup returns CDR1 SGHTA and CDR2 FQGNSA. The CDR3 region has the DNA TGTGCCAGCAGCGGAGATGGACGGAGCTCCTACGAGCAGTACTTC. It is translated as CASSGDGRSSYEQYF.

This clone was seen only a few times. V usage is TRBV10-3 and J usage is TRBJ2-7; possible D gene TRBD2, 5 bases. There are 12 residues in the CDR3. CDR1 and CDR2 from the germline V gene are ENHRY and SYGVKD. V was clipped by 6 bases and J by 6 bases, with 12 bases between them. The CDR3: CAISAPAGEQYF. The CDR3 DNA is TGTGCCATCAGCGCCCCGGCGGGCGAGCAGTACTTC.

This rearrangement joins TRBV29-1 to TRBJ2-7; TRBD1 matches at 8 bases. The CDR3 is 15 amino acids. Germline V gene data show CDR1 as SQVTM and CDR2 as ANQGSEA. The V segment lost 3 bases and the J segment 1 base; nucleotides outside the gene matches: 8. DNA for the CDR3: TGCAGCGTTGACTCCCCAGGGGGCCCATCCTACGAGCAGTACTTC. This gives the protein CSVDSPGGPSYEQYF.

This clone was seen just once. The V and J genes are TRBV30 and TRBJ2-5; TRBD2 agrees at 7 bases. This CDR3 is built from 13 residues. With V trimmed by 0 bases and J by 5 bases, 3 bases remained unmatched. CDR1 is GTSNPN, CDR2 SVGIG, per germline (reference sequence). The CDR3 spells CAWSVGRDETQYF. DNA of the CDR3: TGTGCCTGGAGTGTAGGGAGGGATGAGACCCAGTACTTC.

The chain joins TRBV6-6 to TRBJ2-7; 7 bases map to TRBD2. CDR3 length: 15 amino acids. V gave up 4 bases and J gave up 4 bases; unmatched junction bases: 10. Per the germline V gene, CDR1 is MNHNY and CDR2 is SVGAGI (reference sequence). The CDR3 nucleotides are TGTGCCAGCAGTTTAGCGGGCCTGGGGGAATACGAGCAGTACTTC. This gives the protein CASSLAGLGEYEQYF.

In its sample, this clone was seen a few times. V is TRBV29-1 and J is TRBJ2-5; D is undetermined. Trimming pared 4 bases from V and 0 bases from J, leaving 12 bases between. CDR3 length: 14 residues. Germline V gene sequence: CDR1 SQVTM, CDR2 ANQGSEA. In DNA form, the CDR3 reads TGCAGCGTTGGTATTGGCGGTTACCAAGAGACCCAGTACTTC. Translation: CSVGIGGYQETQYF.

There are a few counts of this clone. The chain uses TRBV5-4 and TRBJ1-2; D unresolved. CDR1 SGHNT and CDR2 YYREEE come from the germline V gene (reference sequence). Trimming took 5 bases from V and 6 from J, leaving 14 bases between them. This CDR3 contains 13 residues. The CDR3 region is CASSSPRSDGYTF. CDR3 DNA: TGTGCCAGCAGTTCCCCTCGGTCCGATGGCTACACCTTC.

DNA of the CDR3: TGTGCCAGCAGTTTAAACGGGGCTTCGTGGGGTGGCTACACCTTC. Translated, it gives CASSLNGASWGGYTF. The genes are TRBV6-5 and TRBJ1-2; D might be TRBD1 (5 bases). This CDR3 is built from 15 residues. Germline assignment: CDR1 MNHEY and CDR2 SVGAGI. Between the trimmed V and J ends, which lost 4 bases and 7 bases, there was a span of 19 bases.

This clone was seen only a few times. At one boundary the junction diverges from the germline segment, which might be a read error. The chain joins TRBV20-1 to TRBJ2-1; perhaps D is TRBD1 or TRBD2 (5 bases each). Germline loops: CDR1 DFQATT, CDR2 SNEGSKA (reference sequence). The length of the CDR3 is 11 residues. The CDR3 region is CSARGVGEQFF. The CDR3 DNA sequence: TGCAGTGCCAGAGGGGTGGGTGAGCAGTTCTTC.

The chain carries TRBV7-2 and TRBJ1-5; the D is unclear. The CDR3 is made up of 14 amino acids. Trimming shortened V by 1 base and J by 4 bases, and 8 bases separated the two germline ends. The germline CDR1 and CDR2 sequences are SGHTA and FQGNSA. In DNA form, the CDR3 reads TGTGCCAGCAGCTTAGGGGATTTAAATCAGCCCCAGCATTTT. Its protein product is CASSLGDLNQPQHF. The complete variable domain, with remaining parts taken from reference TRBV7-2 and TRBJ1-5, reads GAGVSQSPSNKVTEKGKDVELRCDPISGHTALYWYRQSLGQGLEFLIYFQGNSAPDKSGLPSDRFSAERTGGSVSTLTIQRTQQEDSAVYLCASSLGDLNQPQHFGDGTRLSIL.

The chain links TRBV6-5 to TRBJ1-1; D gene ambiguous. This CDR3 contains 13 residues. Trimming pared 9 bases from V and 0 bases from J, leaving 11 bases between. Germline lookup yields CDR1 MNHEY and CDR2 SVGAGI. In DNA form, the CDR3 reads TGTGCCAGTTTAGGTGAAGTGAACACTGAAGCTTTCTTT. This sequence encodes CASLGEVNTEAFF.

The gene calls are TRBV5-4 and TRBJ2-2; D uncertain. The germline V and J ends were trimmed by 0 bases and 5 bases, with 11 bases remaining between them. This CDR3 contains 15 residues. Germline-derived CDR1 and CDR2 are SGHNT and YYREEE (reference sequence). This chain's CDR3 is CASSLAGRRTGELFF. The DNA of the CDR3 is TGTGCCAGCAGCTTGGCAGGACGACGAACCGGGGAGCTGTTTTTT.

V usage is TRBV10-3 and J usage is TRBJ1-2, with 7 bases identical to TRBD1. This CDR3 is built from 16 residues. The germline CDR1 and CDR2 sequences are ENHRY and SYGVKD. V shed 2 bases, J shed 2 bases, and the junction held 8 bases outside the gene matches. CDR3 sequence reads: CAISERQGVTNYGYTF. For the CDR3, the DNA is TGTGCCATCAGTGAGAGACAGGGAGTAACGAACTATGGCTACACCTTC.

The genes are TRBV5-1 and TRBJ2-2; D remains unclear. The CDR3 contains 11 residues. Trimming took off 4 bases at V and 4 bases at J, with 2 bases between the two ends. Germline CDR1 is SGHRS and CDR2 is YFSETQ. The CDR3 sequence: CASSGTGELFF. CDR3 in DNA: TGCGCCAGCAGCGGCACCGGGGAGCTGTTTTTT. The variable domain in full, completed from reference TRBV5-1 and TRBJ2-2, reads KAGVTQTPRYLIKTRGQQVTLSCSPISGHRSVSWYQQTPGQGLQFLFEYFSETQRNKGNFPGRFSGRQFSNSRSEMNVSTLELGDSALYLCASSGTGELFFGEGSRLTVL.

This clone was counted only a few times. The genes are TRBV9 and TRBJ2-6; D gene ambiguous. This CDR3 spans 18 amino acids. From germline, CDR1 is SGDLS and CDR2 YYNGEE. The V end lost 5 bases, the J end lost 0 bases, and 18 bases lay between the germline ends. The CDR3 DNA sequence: TGTGCCAGCAGTCAACTCCTTTCGAGCGACTCTGGGGCCAACGTCCTGACTTTC. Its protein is CASSQLLSSDSGANVLTF.

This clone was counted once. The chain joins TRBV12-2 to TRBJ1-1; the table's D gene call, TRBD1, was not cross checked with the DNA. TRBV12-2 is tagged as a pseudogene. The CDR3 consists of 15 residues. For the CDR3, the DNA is TGTGCAAGTCGTCAGGGCATTGGGTGCAGCACTGAAGCTTTCTTT. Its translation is CASRQGIGCSTEAFF.

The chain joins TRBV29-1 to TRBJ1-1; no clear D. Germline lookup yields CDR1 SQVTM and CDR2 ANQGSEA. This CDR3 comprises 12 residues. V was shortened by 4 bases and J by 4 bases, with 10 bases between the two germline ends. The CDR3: CSVVAGRTEAFF. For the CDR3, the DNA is TGCAGCGTTGTGGCTGGTCGCACTGAAGCTTTCTTT.

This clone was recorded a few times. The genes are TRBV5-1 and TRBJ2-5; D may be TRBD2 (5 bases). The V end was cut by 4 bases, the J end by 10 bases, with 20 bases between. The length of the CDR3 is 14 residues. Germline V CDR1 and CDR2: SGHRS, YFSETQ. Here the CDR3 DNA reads TGCGCCAGCAGCGCGGACTCGCCGTTTGGCGTCCAGTACTTC. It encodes CASSADSPFGVQYF.